These T cell receptor beta chains were read from a single sample in a study of beta chain features in type 1 diabetes. Here immunoSEQ multiplex PCR was the method, and the copy in TCRdb shows in-frame clones only, minus some. Of more than 300,000 clones detected, over 9% appear once; the ten largest clones hold approximately 0.55%. Specimen: central memory CD4+ T cells from blood. The receptors come from a man aged 25 to 40 with type 1 diabetes. CDR3s include the opening cysteine and the closing phenylalanine or tryptophan. The D gene is left open where the match is weak. The size field is filled for only some rows; it gives once, few, many or a size class.

TRBJ2-1 TRBV7-2 - TRBD2 TGTGCCAGCAGCCAAGGGGCGGGAGGGCCTCAGTTCTTC CASSQGAGGPQFF
TRBJ1-1 TRBV19 - - TGTGCCAGTAGTAGAGTTGTCGGGCAGCCTGAAGCTTTCTTT CASSRVVGQPEAFF
TRBJ2-3 TRBV18 - - TGTGCCAGCTCCCCACGCCGGGACTTTACCACAGATACGCAGTATTTT CASSPRRDFTTDTQYF
TRBJ2-7 TRBV2 few TRBD1 TGTGCCAGCAGTGAAGGCGGGACAGGGGGCTACGAGCAGTACTTC CASSEGGTGGYEQYF
TRBJ1-5 TRBV2 few - TGTGCCAGCAGTGAAACACGTTCAAGCAATCAGCCCCAGCATTTT CASSETRSSNQPQHF
TRBJ1-1 TRBV18 few - TGTGCCAGCTCACCAAGAGGCGGAGGGGAGGCTGAAGCTTTCTTT CASSPRGGGEAEAFF
TRBJ2-7 TRBV28 - - TGTGCCAGCAGCCGGGTCACCTCCTACGAGCAGTACTTC CASSRVTSYEQYF
TRBJ2-2 TRBV28 few TRBD1 TGTGCCAGCAGGGGGTTGGACAGGGCCACCGGGGAGCTGTTTTTT CASRGLDRATGELFF
TRBJ2-2 TRBV4-3 few TRBD2 TGCGCCAGCAGCCAAGATCCGCTAGCGGGAGTAGGGACCGGGGAGCTGTTTTTT CASSQDPLAGVGTGELFF
TRBJ2-5 TRBV19 once - TGTGCCAGTAGCCCCACCGGGGCAGAGACCCAGTACTTC CASSPTGAETQYF
TRBJ1-1 TRBV7-2 many - TGTGCCAGCAGCCACCCGAGGGCGAACACTGAAGCTTTCTTT CASSHPRANTEAFF
TRBJ1-5 TRBV6-5 few TRBD1 TGTGCCAGCAGTCCGGGACAGGGGTTCAATCAGCCCCAGCATTTT CASSPGQGFNQPQHF
TRBJ2-7 TRBV28 few TRBD1 TGTGCCAGCAGACTCAGACAGGGGGAAAACGAGCAGTACTTC CASRLRQGENEQYF
TRBJ2-1 TRBV27 many - TGTGCCAGCAGTCGATACAATGAGCAGTTCTTC CASSRYNEQFF
TRBJ1-1 TRBV7-9 - TRBD1 TGTGCCAGCAGCTTAGGGCTCCACAGGGGGCCTAACACTGAAGCTTTCTTT CASSLGLHRGPNTEAFF
TRBJ1-5 TRBV28 many - TGTGCCAGCAGCCGGGGGGGTCAGCCCCAGCATTTT CASSRGGQPQHF
TRBJ2-3 TRBV5-6 many - TGTGCCAGCAGCTTGGCCCGGGATACGCAGTATTTT CASSLARDTQYF
TRBJ2-7 TRBV7-6 - - TGTGCCAGCAGCCCCCAAGAAGGTGGCGAGCAGTACTTC CASSPQEGGEQYF
TRBJ1-1 TRBV10-2 few - TGCGCCAGCAGTGAAGCTTTCTTT CASSEAFF
TRBJ2-7 TRBV30 few - TGTGCCTGGAGTTCCGGGATCTCCTACGAGCAGTACTTC CAWSSGISYEQYF
TRBJ2-7 TRBV9 - TRBD2 TGTGCCAGCAGCGGAAGCGGGAACTCAAAATACGAGCAGTACTTC CASSGSGNSKYEQYF
TRBJ1-5 TRBV7-2 - - TGTGCCAGCAGTCCTGGGGGGCCCAATCAGCCCCAGCATTTT CASSPGGPNQPQHF
TRBJ2-6 TRBV23-1 many - TGCGCCAGCAGTCAAGAGAAGGAGGCCTCTGGGGCCAACGTCCTGACTTTC CASSQEKEASGANVLTF
TRBJ2-2 TRBV18 few - TGTGCCAGCTCACCACAGGAAGTGGGCACCGGGGAGCTGTTTTTT CASSPQEVGTGELFF
TRBJ2-5 TRBV29-1 - TRBD1 TGCAGCGGACGCTCGGGACAGAGGGAGACCCAGTACTTC CSGRSGQRETQYF
TRBJ2-5 TRBV6-5 few TRBD1 TGTGCCAGCAGTTACGGGACAGTCCAGTACTTC CASSYGTVQYF
TRBJ1-4 TRBV20-1 - - TGCAGTGCTCTCAATGGTGAAAAACTGCTTTTT CSALNGEKLLF
TRBJ2-5 TRBV5-4 - - TGTGCCAGCAGCCTCACAGGAGGAGAGCAGTACTTC CASSLTGGEQYF
TRBJ2-1 TRBV5-4 many - TGTGCCAGCAGCTTGGATGGCAGTTCAAAGTTCTTC CASSLDGSSKFF
TRBJ2-7 TRBV5-6 - - TGTGCCAGCAGTTCCGACCCGAGCTCCTACGAGCAGTACTTC CASSSDPSSYEQYF
TRBJ2-3 TRBV7-2 - TRBD1 TGTGCCAGCAGCTTACCTACAGGGGCGGGAGATACGCAGTATTTT CASSLPTGAGDTQYF
TRBJ1-1 TRBV25-1 - - TGTGCCAGCAGTGACCCTCGACGGACTGAAGCTTTCTTT CASSDPRRTEAFF
TRBJ2-6 TRBV6-1 few - TGTGCCAGCAGCGGACAGAGCTCTGGGGCCAACGTCCTGACTTTC CASSGQSSGANVLTF
TRBJ1-5 TRBV2 - - TGTGCCAGCAGCGAAGGGGGTATTGGTAATCAGCCCCAGCATTTT CASSEGGIGNQPQHF
TRBJ2-7 TRBV7-9 many - TGTGCCAGCAGCCACCTCAACAGGGATCACGAGCAGTACTTC CASSHLNRDHEQYF
TRBJ1-2 TRBV27 few TRBD1 TGTGCCAGCAGACAACCGGGACAGGGGTGGTATGGCTACACCTTC CASRQPGQGWYGYTF
TRBJ2-6 TRBV21-1 few - TGTGCCAGCAGCGCCCGGTGGGCGTTCCCTTCTGGGGCCAACGTCCTGACTTTC CASSARWAFPSGANVLTF
TRBJ1-2 TRBV27 - - TGTGCCAGCAGTTCCCAGGGTAACGGGAACTATGGCTACACCTTC CASSSQGNGNYGYTF
TRBJ2-5 TRBV7-2 - - TGTGCCAGCAGCTCGCTTATTCCGGGGCGCAGAGAGACCCAGTACTTC CASSSLIPGRRETQYF
TRBJ2-7 TRBV5-4 many - TGTGCCAGCAGCTTACCAACCTACGAGCAGTACTTC CASSLPTYEQYF
TRBJ2-3 TRBV9 few TRBD2 TGTGCCAGCAGCTCAAGGGAGCCAGCGGGAGATGCAGATACGCAGTATTTT CASSSREPAGDADTQYF
TRBJ1-1 TRBV10-1 few - TGCGCCAGCAGTGAAACAGGGAAGAACACTGAAGCTTTCTTT CASSETGKNTEAFF
TRBJ2-3 TRBV7-2 few - TGTGCCAGCAGGCGGCAGGGAAACACAGATACGCAGTATTTT CASRRQGNTDTQYF
TRBJ2-3 TRBV5-4 few - TGTGCCAGCAGCTTCTTAGCGGAGAGCACAGATACGCAGTATTTT CASSFLAESTDTQYF
TRBJ2-2 TRBV5-7 few TRBD1 TGTGCCAGCAGCCTTCCCGGGACAGGGAACACCGGGGAGCTGTTTTTT CASSLPGTGNTGELFF
TRBJ2-1 TRBV30 few TRBD2 TGTGCCGAGACTAGCGGGACCTACAATGAGCAGTTCTTC CAETSGTYNEQFF
TRBJ2-2 TRBV19 - TRBD2 TGTGCCAGTAGTGCACGGACTAGCGACACCGGGGAGCTGTTTTTT CASSARTSDTGELFF
TRBJ2-7 TRBV7-9 few TRBD1 TGTGCCAGCAGCTTCCCGGGACAGGGGTTGAGCTCCTACGAGCAGTACTTC CASSFPGQGLSSYEQYF